Listed here is a single T cell receptor beta chain. Antigen specificity is unknown. The trim removed 4 bases at V and 5 bases at J, leaving 7 bases unmatched. This CDR3 region has 14 residues. Germline CDR1 SGHNT, CDR2 YYREEE (reference sequence). The sample belongs to a study of chemoradiotherapy in HPV16-positive cancers. The study, taken as a whole, reports: Non-HPV-specific T cells did not expand in tumors during treatment, whereas candidate HPV-specific clones and E7-related motifs did. For HPV16-positive patients, expanding HPV-responsive T cells associated with longer recurrence-free survival.

TCRdb's table, derived via immunoSEQ multiplex PCR, lists solely in-frame clones and lacks some. The table shows some 4,500 clones, with roughly two thirds occurring only once. Sequenced here: tumor tissue, sampled from a patient who underwent chemoradiotherapy. The V call is TRBV5-4, the J call TRBJ2-3; 7 bases map to TRBD2. This TCR derives from a human donor with HPV-associated anogenital cancer. CDR3 protein: CASSPRTSGDTQYF. The CDR3, as DNA: TGTGCCAGCAGCCCCAGGACTAGTGGAGATACGCAGTATTTT.